These 29 T cell receptor beta chains share one sample of origin, sequenced in a study of blood T cell repertoires in COVID-19. Sequenced by immunoSEQ multiplex PCR; TCRdb stores in-frame clones only, minus some. The data contain under 300,000 clones, around 85% of them singletons. Material for sequencing was peripheral blood. These receptors were obtained from a woman of 80 years or more with acute or convalescent COVID-19.

The chain couples TRBV10-3 to TRBJ1-2; 12 positions agree with TRBD1. Germline V gene lookup returns CDR1 ENHRY and CDR2 SYGVKD. CDR3 length: 18 residues. V was pared by 6 bases and J by 7 bases, with 18 bases of the junction left unmatched. The CDR3 region has the DNA TGTGCCATCAGCCAGCTGGACCGGGACAGGGGGCTTATCGGTGGCTACACCTTC. The encoded protein is CAISQLDRDRGLIGGYTF.

The V and J genes are TRBV2 and TRBJ2-7; tentative D call: TRBD2 (5 bases). The CDR3 has 14 residues. CDR1 and CDR2 (germline): SNHLY, FYNNEI. V was pared by 8 bases and J by 5 bases, with 19 bases between. The CDR3 region is CASYNTRTRDEQYF. In DNA, the CDR3 is TGTGCCAGCTATAATACTAGAACAAGGGACGAGCAGTACTTC.

This sequence joins TRBV7-2 and TRBJ1-1; TRBD1 agrees at 9 bases. The CDR3 is 18 amino acids. V was pared by 2 bases and J by 5 bases, with 15 bases of the junction left unmatched. The germline CDR1 and CDR2 sequences are SGHTA and FQGNSA. This chain's CDR3 is CASSLKFSRTGGRTEAFF. The CDR3 coding sequence is TGTGCCAGCAGCTTAAAATTCTCACGCACAGGGGGCCGGACTGAAGCTTTCTTT. Together with reference TRBV7-2 and TRBJ1-1, the CDR3 gives the full variable domain: GAGVSQSPSNKVTEKGKDVELRCDPISGHTALYWYRQSLGQGLEFLIYFQGNSAPDKSGLPSDRFSAERTGGSVSTLTIQRTQQEDSAVYLCASSLKFSRTGGRTEAFFGQGTRLTVV.

This chain links TRBV4-1 with TRBJ1-1, with D possibly being TRBD1 (6 bases). The CDR3 is made up of 14 amino acids. Germline V gene lookup returns CDR1 MGHRA and CDR2 YSYEKL. Trimming took 1 base from V and 4 from J, leaving 10 bases between them. The CDR3 sequence is CASSQGQVFTEAFF. DNA of the CDR3: TGCGCCAGCAGCCAAGGACAGGTATTCACTGAAGCTTTCTTT.

This chain joins TRBV5-1 and TRBJ1-3; D is perhaps TRBD1 (5 bases). V was shortened by 7 bases and J by 0 bases, with 14 bases between the two germline ends. CDR1 and CDR2 from the germline V gene are SGHRS and YFSETQ. The CDR3 runs to 15 residues. CDR3 coding DNA: TGCGCCAGCGGGAGCGGAGGGACCTCTGGAAACACCATATATTTT. Residues: CASGSGGTSGNTIYF. The full variable domain, with the rest looked up from reference TRBV5-1 and TRBJ1-3, is KAGVTQTPRYLIKTRGQQVTLSCSPISGHRSVSWYQQTPGQGLQFLFEYFSETQRNKGNFPGRFSGRQFSNSRSEMNVSTLELGDSALYLCASGSGGTSGNTIYFGEGSWLTVV.

The chain combines TRBV4-1 with TRBJ2-5, with D perhaps TRBD1 (6 bases). V shed 4 bases and J shed 0 bases, with 18 bases lying between them. Germline loops: CDR1 MGHRA, CDR2 YSYEKL. This CDR3 region has 17 residues. DNA for the CDR3: TGCGCCAGCAGCCGGAGGCCGGACAGCGAAAACCAAGAGACCCAGTACTTC. Translating gives CASSRRPDSENQETQYF.

V gene TRBV6-1 combines with J gene TRBJ1-6, with D uncertain. This CDR3 spans 19 amino acids. Germline V CDR1 and CDR2: MNHNS, SASEGT. V was cut by 4 bases and J by 0 bases, with 19 bases left in between. CDR3 in DNA: TGTGCCAGCAGTGTTTCAGGCCGGCCTGGGAGCTCCTATAATTCACCCCTCCACTTT. Its translation is CASSVSGRPGSSYNSPLHF.

The rearrangement links TRBV6-5 to TRBJ1-3, with 7 bases identical to TRBD1. Germline V gene sequence: CDR1 MNHEY, CDR2 SVGAGI. This CDR3 region has 15 residues. J lost 2 bases, V lost 6 bases, and 7 bases had no gene match. In DNA, the CDR3 is TGTGCCAGCAGCCGTACAGGGGATCCTGGAAACACCATATATTTT. The encoded protein is CASSRTGDPGNTIYF.

The chain recombines TRBV10-3 with TRBJ1-5, with D perhaps matching TRBD1 (6 bases). Germline V gives CDR1 ENHRY, CDR2 SYGVKD. V was shortened by 2 bases and J by 3 bases, with 11 bases between the two germline ends. This CDR3 is 15 amino acids long. The CDR3 protein is CAISETDRNNQPQHF. In nucleotides, the CDR3 is TGTGCCATCAGTGAGACTGACAGGAACAATCAGCCCCAGCATTTT.

This clone was detected once. V and J are TRBV9 and TRBJ1-2; possibly TRBD1 for D (6 bases). The ends were cut back, 4 bases at V and 2 bases at J, with 12 bases in the middle. Germline CDR1 and CDR2: SGDLS and YYNGEE. The CDR3 has 14 amino acids. CDR3 sequence: CASSRRDTNYGYTF. The DNA for the CDR3 is TGTGCCAGCAGCAGACGGGACACCAACTATGGCTACACCTTC.

This clone was seen just once. V and J are TRBV5-6 and TRBJ2-3, with TRBD1 matching 10 bases. This CDR3 has 16 residues. Germline CDR1 reads SGHDT; CDR2 reads YYEEEE. Trimming at V came to 4 bases and at J to 3 bases, leaving 8 bases not matched to a gene. The CDR3 loop reads CASSPRQGAFTDTQYF. The CDR3 region has the DNA TGTGCCAGCAGCCCGAGACAGGGGGCCTTTACAGATACGCAGTATTTT.

V and J are TRBV5-6 and TRBJ2-1; D unclear. The germline V gene has CDR1 SGHDT and CDR2 YYEEEE. The V and J ends lost 3 bases and 0 bases respectively, with 13 bases between them. This CDR3 contains 16 residues. The CDR3 loop reads CASSSVPPVSYNEQFF. The CDR3 DNA reads TGTGCCAGCAGCTCGGTCCCCCCGGTCTCCTACAATGAGCAGTTCTTC.

The table lists this clone with a count of one. The gene calls are TRBV19 and TRBJ1-5; D possibly corresponds to TRBD1 (5 bases). V was clipped by 6 bases and J by 3 bases, with 12 bases between them. CDR3 length: 14 amino acids. The germline V gene encodes CDR1 LNHDA and CDR2 SQIVND (reference sequence). The CDR3 DNA follows: TGTGCCAGTAGCCCCGGAGGGGACAATCAGCCCCAGCATTTT. Amino acid sequence: CASSPGGDNQPQHF.

The rearrangement uses TRBV4-1 and TRBJ2-5; 8 nucleotides line up with TRBD1. Germline-derived CDR1 and CDR2 are MGHRA and YSYEKL. V lost 3 bases, J lost 1 base, and 1 base stayed unmatched. This CDR3 comprises 14 residues. The CDR3 sequence is CASSQDRAQETQYF. The CDR3 bases are TGCGCCAGCAGCCAGGACAGGGCCCAAGAGACCCAGTACTTC.

The rearrangement links TRBV5-1 to TRBJ1-1; a possible D gene is TRBD1 (5 bases). This CDR3 has 15 amino acids. V was clipped by 0 bases and J by 3 bases, with 12 bases between them. CDR1 and CDR2 from the germline V gene are SGHRS and YFSETQ. CDR3 region: CASSLDWTTHTEAFF. CDR3 DNA sequence: TGCGCCAGCAGCTTGGACTGGACAACCCACACTGAAGCTTTCTTT.

This clone was seen a handful of times. The CDR3 nucleotides are TGTGCCTGGAGAAAGGACAGAAGAAATGAAAAACTGTTTTTT. Its translation: CAWRKDRRNEKLFF. The chain employs TRBV30 and TRBJ1-4; D is possibly TRBD1 (6 bases). This CDR3 is built from 14 residues. V shed 3 bases and J shed 5 bases, with 13 bases lying between them. Germline V gene data show CDR1 as GTSNPN and CDR2 as SVGIG (reference sequence).

The chain is built from TRBV5-4 and TRBJ1-5; 8 bases map to TRBD1. CDR3 size: 18 residues. V shed 0 bases and J 0 bases; nucleotides not matched to a gene: 8. CDR1 is SGHNT and CDR2 is YYREEE in the germline V gene (reference sequence). This CDR3 is CASSLGGRGPYSNQPQHF. CDR3 coding DNA: TGTGCCAGCAGCTTGGGGGGCAGGGGGCCTTATAGCAATCAGCCCCAGCATTTT.

This clone was picked up a small number of times. The V gene is TRBV3-1 (or the pseudogene TRBV3-2), the J gene TRBJ2-3; 14 bases are a match to TRBD2. The CDR3 totals 18 residues. J lost 0 bases, V lost 4 bases, and 6 bases had no gene match. The germline V gene has CDR1 LGHDT and CDR2 YNNKEL (reference sequence). The CDR3 sequence is CASSPGTSGGHSTDTQYF. In DNA form, the CDR3 reads TGTGCCAGCAGCCCCGGGACTAGCGGGGGCCACAGCACAGATACGCAGTATTTT.

The chain carries TRBV5-6 and TRBJ1-2; a possible D gene is TRBD1 (5 bases). Germline V gives CDR1 SGHDT, CDR2 YYEEEE. This CDR3 spans 13 amino acids. V shed 0 bases and J shed 2 bases, with 5 bases lying between them. This CDR3 is CASSLDRNYGYTF. The CDR3, as DNA: TGTGCCAGCAGCTTGGACAGGAACTATGGCTACACCTTC.

CDR3 DNA: TGTGCCAGCAGTCCCCGACACGGAAACACCATATATTTT. This encodes CASSPRHGNTIYF. The chain is built from TRBV27 and TRBJ1-3; D unclear. V lost 5 bases, J lost 4 bases, and 9 bases lay in between. The CDR3 totals 13 residues. The germline V gene encodes CDR1 MNHEY and CDR2 SMNVEV (reference sequence).

The chain carries TRBV7-9 and TRBJ2-3; the match to TRBD1 covers 7 bases. Losses at the gene ends were 5 bases for V and 5 bases for J; bases not matched to a gene: 7. The germline CDR1 and CDR2 sequences are SEHNR and FQNEAQ (reference sequence). The CDR3 spans 14 residues. The CDR3 reads CASSERGLGDTQYF. CDR3 DNA sequence: TGTGCCAGCAGCGAGAGGGGGCTCGGAGATACGCAGTATTTT.

The gene calls are TRBV9 and TRBJ2-2, with TRBD2 matching 7 bases. With V trimmed by 4 bases and J by 0 bases, 9 bases remained unmatched. CDR3 size: 17 residues. The germline V gene encodes CDR1 SGDLS and CDR2 YYNGEE. CDR3 in DNA: TGTGCCAGCAGCCCCAGCGGGGCAGGCACGAACACCGGGGAGCTGTTTTTT. Translating gives CASSPSGAGTNTGELFF.

The chain couples TRBV30 to TRBJ2-6, with TRBD2 matching over 10 bases. Germline CDR1 reads GTSNPN; CDR2 reads SVGIG (reference sequence). This CDR3 comprises 18 residues. V was pared by 3 bases and J by 0 bases, with 8 bases of the junction left unmatched. CDR3 sequence: CAWSPTQRGGSGANVLTF. The CDR3, as DNA: TGTGCCTGGAGCCCCACCCAGCGGGGGGGCTCTGGGGCCAACGTCCTGACTTTC.

This chain joins TRBV27 and TRBJ2-1; TRBD1 matches at 11 bases. CDR3 length: 15 residues. J gave up 4 bases and V 8 bases, and 7 bases lay outside the gene matches. The V gene's germline CDR1 is MNHEY and CDR2 SMNVEV (reference sequence). The CDR3 DNA follows: TGTGCCAGCCAGGCCGGGACAGGGGGGTACAATGAGCAGTTCTTC. Translated, it gives CASQAGTGGYNEQFF.

The chain recombines TRBV28 with TRBJ1-5, with TRBD1 matching 7 bases. The CDR3 consists of 15 residues. Unmatched junction bases numbered 13, after V lost 6 bases and J lost 8 bases. Germline CDR1 MDHEN, CDR2 SYDVKM. CDR3 DNA: TGTGCCAGCAGCTCTCCCTCGACAGGGTACAAGCCCCAGCATTTT. It yields the protein CASSSPSTGYKPQHF.

This clone was seen only once. The CDR3 DNA sequence: TGTGCCAGCACCACATCAGGGTGGTATAATTCACCCCTCCACTTT. Its protein product is CASTTSGWYNSPLHF. The rearrangement links TRBV21-1 to TRBJ1-6; TRBD1, the D gene given by the table, was not confirmed from the DNA. TRBV21-1 is shown as a pseudogene. The CDR3 covers 15 residues.

This clone has more than one count but fewer than ten. The gene calls are TRBV2 and TRBJ2-5, with 8 bases fitting TRBD1. Unmatched junction bases numbered 5, after V lost 6 bases and J lost 2 bases. The CDR3 runs to 14 residues. The germline V gene encodes CDR1 SNHLY and CDR2 FYNNEI. CDR3 in DNA: TGTGCCAGCAGAGGGGACAGGTCACAAGAGACCCAGTACTTC. Translated, it gives CASRGDRSQETQYF. The full variable domain, with the rest looked up from reference TRBV2 and TRBJ2-5, is EPEVTQTPSHQVTQMGQEVILRCVPISNHLYFYWYRQILGQKVEFLVSFYNNEISEKSEIFDDQFSVERPDGSNFTLKIRSTKLEDSAMYFCASRGDRSQETQYFGPGTRLLVL.

This clone occurred once. The gene calls are TRBV15 and TRBJ1-3; TRBD1 matches at 8 bases. The CDR3 covers 14 residues. Germline CDR1 is LNHNV and CDR2 is YYDKDF (reference sequence). V was pared by 7 bases and J by 4 bases, with 6 bases of the junction left unmatched. Here the CDR3 reads CATTQGARGNTIYF. CDR3 bases: TGTGCCACCACCCAGGGGGCGAGGGGAAACACCATATATTTT.

The V call is TRBV12-3 or TRBV12-4, the J call TRBJ1-1; no clear D. This CDR3 region has 13 residues. V gave up 6 bases and J gave up 2 bases, with 10 bases separating them. The CDR3, as DNA: TGTGCCAGCAGCCGGTCAGGAAACACTGAAGCTTTCTTT. Translated: CASSRSGNTEAFF.